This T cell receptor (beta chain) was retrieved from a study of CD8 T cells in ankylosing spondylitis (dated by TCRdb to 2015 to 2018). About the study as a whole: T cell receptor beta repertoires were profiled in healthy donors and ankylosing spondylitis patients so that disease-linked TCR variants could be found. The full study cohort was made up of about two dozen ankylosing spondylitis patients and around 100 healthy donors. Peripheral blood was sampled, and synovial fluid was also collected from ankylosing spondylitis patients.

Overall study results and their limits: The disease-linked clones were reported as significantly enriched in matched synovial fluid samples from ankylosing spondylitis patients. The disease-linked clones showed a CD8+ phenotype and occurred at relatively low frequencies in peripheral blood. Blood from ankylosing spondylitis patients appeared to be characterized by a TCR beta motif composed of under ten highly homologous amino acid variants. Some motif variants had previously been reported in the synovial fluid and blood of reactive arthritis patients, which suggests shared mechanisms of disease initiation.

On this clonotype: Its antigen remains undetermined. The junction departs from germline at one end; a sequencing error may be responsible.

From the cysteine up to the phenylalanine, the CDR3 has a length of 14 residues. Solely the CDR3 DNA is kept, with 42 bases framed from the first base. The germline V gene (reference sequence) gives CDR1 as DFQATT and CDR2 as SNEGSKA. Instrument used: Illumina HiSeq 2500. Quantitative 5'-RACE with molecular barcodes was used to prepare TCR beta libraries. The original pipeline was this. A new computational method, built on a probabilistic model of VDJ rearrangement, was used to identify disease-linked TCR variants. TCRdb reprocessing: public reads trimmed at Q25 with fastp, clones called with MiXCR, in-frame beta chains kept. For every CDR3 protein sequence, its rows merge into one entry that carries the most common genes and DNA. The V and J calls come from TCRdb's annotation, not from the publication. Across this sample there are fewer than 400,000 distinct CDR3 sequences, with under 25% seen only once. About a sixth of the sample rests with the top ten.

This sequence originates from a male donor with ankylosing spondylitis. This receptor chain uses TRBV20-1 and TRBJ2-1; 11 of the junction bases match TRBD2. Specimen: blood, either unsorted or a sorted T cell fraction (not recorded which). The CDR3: CSVHGLAGYNEQLF. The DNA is TGCAGCGTCCACGGACTAGCGGGTTACAATGAGCAGTTGTTC.